This T cell receptor beta chain was observed in a study of T cells in Graves' hyperthyroidism and ophthalmopathy. As for the study in general: Peripheral blood was secured at the point of initial diagnosis, before any treatment.

Germline V gene data show CDR1 as MNHEY and CDR2 as SMNVEV (reference sequence). The junction had 9 bases not matched to a gene; V was cut back by 5 bases and J by 3 bases. The length of the CDR3 is 15 residues. There were TCR beta CDR3 regions amplified from RNA transcripts. Primed by the HTBI set, a first-round RT-PCR was run on the TCR CDR3. MiXCR, applied by TCRdb to the multiplex PCR reads, yields one record per CDR3 protein. The sample lists approximately 740,000 distinct CDR3 sequences, 11% to 15% occurring once. J is TRBJ2-7 and V is TRBV27; 8 positions match TRBD1. Sequences were obtained from blood. This TCR was recovered from a woman aged 18-29 years with Graves' hyperthyroidism. CDR3 DNA: TGTGCCAGCAGTCCCAGGGGGCGGGTCGTCTACGAGCAGTACTTC. Amino acids: CASSPRGRVVYEQYF.